The present TCR beta chain was sequenced within a study of early T cells in non-severe SARS-CoV-2 infection. This clonotype was counted a few times. Tagging with unique molecular identifiers was applied to individual cDNA molecules. Each CDR3 protein gets one entry after TCRdb re-called the 5' RACE reads with MiXCR. This table holds approximately 47,000 distinct CDR3 sequences, roughly a tenth found once. The CDR3 runs to 15 residues. The germline V gene encodes CDR1 MDHEN and CDR2 SYDVKM. The sequence was collected from an adult who was a healthcare worker with PCR-confirmed SARS-CoV-2 infection or an uninfected control (not recorded which). This chain connects TRBV28 to TRBJ2-7; no definite D call. The sequenced sample was whole blood, obtained at baseline. Written as DNA, the CDR3 is TGTGCTCACCTCGAGGACGGGCTGTTTAGGTACGAGCAGTACTTC. Encoded protein: CAHLEDGLFRYEQYF.